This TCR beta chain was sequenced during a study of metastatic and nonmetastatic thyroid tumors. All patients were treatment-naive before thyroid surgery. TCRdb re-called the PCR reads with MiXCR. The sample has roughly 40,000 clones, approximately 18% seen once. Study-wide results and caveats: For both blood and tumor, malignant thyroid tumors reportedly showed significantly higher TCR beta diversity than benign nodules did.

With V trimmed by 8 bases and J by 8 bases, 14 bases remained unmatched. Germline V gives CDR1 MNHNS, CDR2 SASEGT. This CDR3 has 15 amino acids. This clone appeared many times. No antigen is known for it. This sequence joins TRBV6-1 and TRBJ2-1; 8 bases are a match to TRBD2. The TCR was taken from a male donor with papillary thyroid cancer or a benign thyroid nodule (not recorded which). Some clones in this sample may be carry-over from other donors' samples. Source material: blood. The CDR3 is CASVLLAGLVYEQFF. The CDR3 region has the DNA TGTGCCAGCGTACTTCTGGCGGGACTAGTCTATGAGCAGTTCTTC.